This T cell receptor (beta chain) was sequenced for a study of spatial heterogeneity in lung cancer. Looking at the study overall: Across the raw uncorrected reads, a unique TCR and UMI combination was observed, on average, more than ten times.

On each TCR cDNA molecule, a unique molecular identifier was present. Via MiXCR, TCRdb re-called the 5' RACE reads, giving one row per CDR3 protein. The sample has about 7,000 distinct CDR3 sequences; over 7.5% are singletons. The germline V and J ends were trimmed by 6 bases and 1 base, with 15 bases remaining between them. Germline V gene sequence: CDR1 LNHDA, CDR2 SQIVND (reference sequence). This CDR3 spans 15 amino acids. This clonotype is medium-sized. Time point of the sample: sample taken at primary tumor resection. The donors were more than 70 patients with non-small cell lung cancer that was early-stage and untreated. Tumor, nontumor lung or frozen PBMC supplied whole RNA, sequenced without sorting.

Source: PBMCs, taken at surgery. The rearrangement joins TRBV19 to TRBJ1-1; D possibly corresponds to TRBD1 (5 bases). This sequence originates from a male donor with early-stage non-small cell lung cancer. CDR3 sequence reads: CASRGLRQGNTEAFF. The CDR3 DNA is TGTGCCAGTAGGGGCCTGCGGCAGGGGAACACTGAAGCTTTCTTT. The full variable domain, rest sourced from reference TRBV19 and TRBJ1-1, is DGGITQSPKYLFRKEGQNVTLSCEQNLNHDAMYWYRQDPGQGLRLIYYSQIVNDFQKGDIAEGYSVSREKKESFPLTVTSAQKNPTAFYLCASRGLRQGNTEAFFGQGTRLTVV.